This T cell receptor (beta chain) comes out of a study of blood T cell repertoires in COVID-19. About the study: Some COVID-19 samples were acute and others convalescent; all came from the United States, Italy and Spain. Sample material is recorded as cDNA or gDNA derived from T cells, B-cell-depleted T cells, or PBMCs.

TCRdb's table, derived via immunoSEQ multiplex PCR, lists solely in-frame clones and lacks some. The table shows 200,000 to 250,000 clones, with approximately 90% occurring only once. The CDR3 length is 13 residues. The V end was cut by 1 base, the J end by 3 bases, with 4 bases between. Two consecutive negative NP/OP PCR tests, clearance, or resolved symptoms defined Cohort 3 recovery. The source is a man aged 25-45 years who had recovered from COVID-19. Sequenced material: PBMCs or T cells enriched from blood (not recorded which). This sequence joins TRBV12-3 or TRBV12-4 and TRBJ1-3; D is unclear. For the CDR3, the DNA is TGTGCCAGCAGTTTAGTACTTGGAAACACCATATATTTT. Translated: CASSLVLGNTIYF.